This TCR beta chain comes out of a study of metastatic and nonmetastatic thyroid tumors. This clone has at least ten counts. The germline gene is not matched at one end of the junction; a read error may be the cause. The same CDR3 also results from other DNA sequences found in this sample. TCRdb re-analyzed the PCR reads through MiXCR. The sample lists 35,000 to 55,000 clones, under 4% occurring once. The CDR3 totals 17 residues. Germline loops: CDR1 SGHRS, CDR2 YFSETQ. Treatment of any kind had been given to no patient before thyroid surgery. The chain has TRBV5-1 and TRBJ2-3, with 12 bases that match TRBD2. Input material: blood. The sequence derives from a female donor with papillary thyroid cancer or a benign thyroid nodule (not recorded which). Some clones in this sample may be carry-over from other donors' samples. Here the CDR3 DNA reads TGCGCCAACAGCTTGATCAAGACTAGCGGGAGAACAGATACGCAGTATTTT. Amino acids: CANSLIKTSGRTDTQYF.